Presented here are 20 T cell receptor beta chains from one specimen sequenced in a study of T cell responses to AZD1222 COVID-19 vaccine. The table came from immunoSEQ multiplex PCR; TCRdb's copy has only in-frame clones and leaves some out. The sample has about 86,000 clones, roughly nine tenths seen once. Source: peripheral blood, taken 28 days after the second AZD1222 dose. Receptor source: an adult who received the AZD1222 COVID-19 vaccine.

The V and J genes are TRBV12-3 or TRBV12-4 and TRBJ1-1, with D hard to call. The CDR3 has 13 amino acids. Trimming removed 3 bases from V and 3 bases from J, with 8 bases in between. The DNA of the CDR3 is TGTGCCAGCAGTTTTGTCGGGCACACTGAAGCTTTCTTT. Translation gives CASSFVGHTEAFF.

The V call is TRBV4-1, the J call TRBJ2-3; D not certain. This CDR3 region has 13 residues. Germline V lookup: CDR1 MGHRA, CDR2 YSYEKL. V lost 2 bases and J 3 bases, leaving 6 bases between the germline ends. CDR3 sequence reads: CASSQLGTDTQYF. In nucleotides, the CDR3 is TGCGCCAGCAGCCAACTTGGAACAGATACGCAGTATTTT.

The chain has TRBV12-5 and TRBJ2-2; 7 nucleotides match TRBD1. With 2 bases clipped from V and 4 bases from J, the junction kept 13 bases outside the gene matches. This CDR3 is built from 18 residues. CDR1 is LGHNT, CDR2 FRNRAP, per germline. The CDR3 here is CASGLTKKQGFSTGELFF. The CDR3 nucleotides are TGTGCTAGTGGTTTGACGAAAAAACAGGGGTTTTCCACCGGGGAGCTGTTTTTT.

This sequence joins TRBV6-2 or TRBV6-3 and TRBJ1-1; no clear D. This CDR3 region has 12 residues. V was cut by 2 bases and J by 5 bases, with 6 bases left in between. CDR1 and CDR2 from the germline V gene are MNHEY and SVGEGT. CDR3 nucleotide sequence: TGTGCCAGCAGTTACGAGGGAACTGAAGCTTTCTTT. Residues: CASSYEGTEAFF.

The rearrangement links TRBV28 to TRBJ2-5, with D tentatively TRBD1 or TRBD2 (6 bases each). Germline V gives CDR1 MDHEN, CDR2 SYDVKM. Trimming cost V 6 bases and J 9 bases, with 23 bases left between them. CDR3 size: 15 residues. The CDR3 sequence is CASSPRGAPSLAQYF. DNA for the CDR3: TGTGCCAGCAGCCCAAGGGGGGCCCCGAGTTTGGCCCAGTACTTC. The full variable domain, rest sourced from reference TRBV28 and TRBJ2-5, is DVKVTQSSRYLVKRTGEKVFLECVQDMDHENMFWYRQDPGLGLRLIYFSYDVKMKEKGDIPEGYSVSREKKERFSLILESASTNQTSMYLCASSPRGAPSLAQYFGPGTRLLVL.

This clone appeared a few times. The V call is TRBV5-1, the J call TRBJ2-7; D is possibly TRBD1 (6 bases). The CDR3 is 14 residues long. Trimming shortened V by 0 bases and J by 4 bases, and 11 bases separated the two germline ends. Looked up from germline, CDR1 is SGHRS and CDR2 is YFSETQ. CDR3 residues: CASSLGSQGYEQYV. In DNA, the CDR3 is TGCGCCAGCAGCTTGGGATCGCAGGGGTACGAGCAGTACGTC.

The chain's CDR3 is CASSLVQGVGNTIYF. The DNA for the CDR3 is TGTGCCAGCAGCTTAGTTCAGGGTGTCGGAAACACCATATATTTT. This chain uses TRBV7-2 with TRBJ1-3, with D maybe TRBD1 (5 bases). Between the trimmed V and J ends, which lost 1 base and 4 bases, there was a span of 11 bases. CDR1 and CDR2 from the germline V gene are SGHTA and FQGNSA. The length of the CDR3 is 15 residues. The whole variable domain, remainder taken from reference TRBV7-2 and TRBJ1-3, is GAGVSQSPSNKVTEKGKDVELRCDPISGHTALYWYRQSLGQGLEFLIYFQGNSAPDKSGLPSDRFSAERTGGSVSTLTIQRTQQEDSAVYLCASSLVQGVGNTIYFGEGSWLTVV.

V and J are TRBV5-4 and TRBJ2-3; 9 bases fit TRBD1. Germline V gene sequence: CDR1 SGHNT, CDR2 YYREEE (reference sequence). The trim removed 6 bases at V and 6 bases at J, leaving 8 bases unmatched. This CDR3 is built from 14 residues. In DNA, the CDR3 is TGTGCCAGCACCGGGACAGGGCTTTCTGATACGCAGTATTTT. Amino acid sequence: CASTGTGLSDTQYF.

The chain employs TRBV6-2 or TRBV6-3 and TRBJ2-1; D unclear. Trimming removed 2 bases from V and 4 bases from J, with 6 bases in between. This CDR3 spans 13 amino acids. Looked up from germline, CDR1 is MNHEY and CDR2 is SVGEGT. The chain's CDR3 is CASSYGFYNEQFF. In nucleotides, the CDR3 is TGTGCCAGCAGTTACGGTTTTTACAATGAGCAGTTCTTC.

The V and J genes are TRBV6-5 and TRBJ1-5, with TRBD1 matching over 8 bases. The CDR3 is made up of 15 amino acids. The ends lost 4 bases at V and 3 bases at J; junction bases unmatched: 5. Germline lookup yields CDR1 MNHEY and CDR2 SVGAGI. CDR3 sequence reads: CASSFGTGPNQPQHF. CDR3 nucleotides: TGTGCCAGCAGTTTCGGGACAGGCCCCAATCAGCCCCAGCATTTT.

The chain links TRBV12-5 to TRBJ2-3; D is unclear. CDR3 length equals 14 residues. CDR1 and CDR2 from the germline V gene are LGHNT and FRNRAP. V lost 5 bases and J lost 5, with 14 bases in between. The CDR3 spells CASGPVGIGDTQYF. DNA for the CDR3: TGTGCTAGTGGTCCTGTGGGGATTGGAGATACGCAGTATTTT.

V gene TRBV4-2 combines with J gene TRBJ2-7; either TRBD1 or TRBD2 may fit D (5 bases each). Germline V CDR1 and CDR2: LGHNA, YNFKEQ. There are 15 residues in the CDR3. V gave up 1 base and J gave up 5 bases, with 15 bases separating them. The CDR3 DNA is TGTGCCAGCAGCCAAGGTGGCGTGGGGGTAGACGAGCAGTACTTC. This codes for CASSQGGVGVDEQYF.

V gene TRBV18 combines with J gene TRBJ2-1; 9 bases are a match to TRBD2. CDR3 length equals 18 residues. The V gene's germline CDR1 is KGHSH and CDR2 LQKENI. The trim removed 6 bases at V and 1 base at J, leaving 13 bases unmatched. The CDR3 protein is CASSPTGGGAISYNEQFF. DNA of the CDR3: TGTGCCAGCTCTCCCACGGGCGGGGGGGCCATATCCTACAATGAGCAGTTCTTC.

The chain couples TRBV7-2 to TRBJ2-5; weak D call: TRBD1 (7 bases). Trimming removed 6 bases at V and 5 bases at J, with 19 bases between. Looked up from germline, CDR1 is SGHTA and CDR2 is FQGNSA. The CDR3 consists of 15 residues. CDR3: CASSAQGGLGETQYF. CDR3 sequence (DNA): TGTGCCAGCAGTGCTCAGGGGGGATTGGGGGAGACCCAGTACTTC.

The chain employs TRBV5-1 and TRBJ2-6; 10 nucleotides line up with TRBD1. The ends lost 4 bases at V and 1 base at J; junction bases unmatched: 14. CDR1 and CDR2 from the germline V gene are SGHRS and YFSETQ. CDR3 length: 20 residues. CDR3 region: CASSEDRQGALVSGANVLTF. The CDR3 nucleotides are TGCGCCAGCAGCGAGGATAGACAGGGGGCGCTAGTATCTGGGGCCAACGTCCTGACTTTC.

The rearrangement uses TRBV7-2 and TRBJ2-3; possible D gene TRBD1, 6 bases. Looked up from germline, CDR1 is SGHTA and CDR2 is FQGNSA. The germline V and J ends were trimmed by 1 base and 5 bases, with 19 bases remaining between them. The CDR3 sequence is 17 residues long. The CDR3 DNA follows: TGTGCCAGCAGCTTAGAGGTCAGGGGCTACTCAATAGATACGCAGTATTTT. As protein: CASSLEVRGYSIDTQYF.

This sequence joins TRBV27 and TRBJ2-3; 8 nucleotides align to TRBD1. The CDR3 runs to 16 residues. V shed 6 bases and J 1 base; nucleotides not matched to a gene: 9. Germline values: CDR1 MNHEY, CDR2 SMNVEV (reference sequence). The CDR3 here is CASRRTGNWGTDTQYF. CDR3 sequence (DNA): TGTGCCAGCAGACGGACAGGGAACTGGGGCACAGATACGCAGTATTTT.

The chain links TRBV4-1 to TRBJ1-4; TRBD1 matches at 11 bases. Per the germline V gene, CDR1 is MGHRA and CDR2 is YSYEKL. The CDR3 is made up of 18 amino acids. V trimming: 2 bases; J trimming: 3 bases; junction bases outside the gene matches: 8. The CDR3 DNA reads as TGCGCCAGCAGCCAACCCCGGGACAGGGGGGTATCTAATGAAAAACTGTTTTTT. As protein: CASSQPRDRGVSNEKLFF.

V is TRBV3-1 (or the pseudogene TRBV3-2) and J is TRBJ1-1; D gene ambiguous. V lost 7 bases and J 8 bases, leaving 11 bases between the germline ends. Germline V gene sequence: CDR1 LGHDT, CDR2 YNNKEL (reference sequence). The CDR3 has 11 residues. The CDR3 is CASKGGFEAFF. CDR3 in DNA: TGTGCCAGCAAGGGCGGGTTCGAAGCTTTCTTT.

The rearrangement joins TRBV6-1 to TRBJ1-5; D is unclear. Germline CDR1 and CDR2: MNHNS and SASEGT. The CDR3 extends over 14 amino acids. Between the trimmed V and J ends, which lost 3 bases and 4 bases, there was a span of 10 bases. The CDR3 sequence is CASSDAVVNQPQHF. The CDR3 DNA reads as TGTGCCAGCAGTGACGCCGTGGTTAATCAGCCCCAGCATTTT.